This TCR beta chain was identified in a study of cytomegalovirus exposure and HLA in healthy donors. Study-level findings and limits: Across HLA loci, a later analysis found differing TCR association rates, with DRB1 most and HLA-C fewest. The authors assumed roughly uniform sequencing depth across donors for presence/absence analyses. CMV serostatus was the only recorded immune exposure for donors.

Comments on this clone: Its antigen is undetermined.

The PCR ran on 60 Vbeta and 13 Jbeta primers. Sequencing used immunoSEQ multiplex PCR; TCRdb keeps in-frame clones, though not all of them. The data hold 180,000 or so clones, with around 70% observed a single time. This TCR was recovered from a male donor in good health and CMV-seronegative. The sample consisted of PBMCs.

DNA of the CDR3: TGTGCCAGCAGTTACTCGCGGGGACCCTACGAGCAGTACTTC. Amino acids: CASSYSRGPYEQYF. The rearrangement joins TRBV6-5 to TRBJ2-7; D is perhaps TRBD2 (6 bases). CDR1 is MNHEY, CDR2 SVGAGI, per germline. This CDR3 is 14 amino acids long. V lost 0 bases to trimming and J lost 2 bases, with 8 bases between them.